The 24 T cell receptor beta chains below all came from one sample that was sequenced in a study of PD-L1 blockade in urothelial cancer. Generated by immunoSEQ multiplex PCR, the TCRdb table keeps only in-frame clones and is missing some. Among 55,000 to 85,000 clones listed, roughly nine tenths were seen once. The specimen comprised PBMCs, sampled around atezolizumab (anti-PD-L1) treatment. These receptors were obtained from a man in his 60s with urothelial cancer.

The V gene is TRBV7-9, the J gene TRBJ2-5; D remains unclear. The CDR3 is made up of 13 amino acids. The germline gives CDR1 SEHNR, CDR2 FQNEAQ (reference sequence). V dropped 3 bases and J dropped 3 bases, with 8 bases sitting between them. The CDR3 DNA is TGTGCCAGCAGCTTTTGGGCAGAAGAGACCCAGTACTTC. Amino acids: CASSFWAEETQYF.

Here the CDR3 reads CASSLGQGGSIKLFF. The CDR3 region has the DNA TGCGCCAGCAGCTTGGGACAGGGCGGCTCGATCAAACTGTTTTTT. The chain joins TRBV5-1 to TRBJ1-4; TRBD1 aligns across 7 bases. The ends lost 0 bases at V and 11 bases at J; junction bases unmatched: 10. This CDR3 region has 15 residues. Germline-derived CDR1 and CDR2 are SGHRS and YFSETQ.

DNA for the CDR3: TGCAGCGTTCCAGGCCGGATATACAATGAGCAGTTCTTC. It codes for CSVPGRIYNEQFF. V usage is TRBV29-1 and J usage is TRBJ2-1; D not resolved. The CDR3 sequence is 13 residues long. Looked up from germline, CDR1 is SQVTM and CDR2 is ANQGSEA. Trimming removed 5 bases at V and 4 bases at J, with 12 bases between.

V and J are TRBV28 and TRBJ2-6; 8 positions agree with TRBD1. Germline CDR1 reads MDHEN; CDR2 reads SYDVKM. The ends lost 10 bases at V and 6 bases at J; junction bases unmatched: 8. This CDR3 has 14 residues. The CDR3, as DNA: TGTGCCACGGAAACAGGGGGAAAGGCCAACGTCCTGACTTTC. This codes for CATETGGKANVLTF.

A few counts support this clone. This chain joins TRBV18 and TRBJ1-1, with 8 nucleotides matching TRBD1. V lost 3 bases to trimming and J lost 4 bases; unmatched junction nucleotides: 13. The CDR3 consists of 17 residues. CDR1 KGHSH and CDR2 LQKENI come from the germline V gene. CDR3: CASSPAGGASKSTEAFF. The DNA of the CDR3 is TGTGCCAGCTCACCGGCAGGGGGCGCATCCAAGAGCACTGAAGCTTTCTTT.

The CDR3 region has the DNA TGTGCCAGCAGTGATACAGGACTAACCTACGAGCAGTACTTC. Amino acid sequence: CASSDTGLTYEQYF. The rearrangement joins TRBV27 to TRBJ2-7; D might be TRBD2 (6 bases). Germline V gene data show CDR1 as MNHEY and CDR2 as SMNVEV (reference sequence). There are 14 residues in the CDR3. Trimming shortened V by 5 bases and J by 2 bases, and 13 bases separated the two germline ends.

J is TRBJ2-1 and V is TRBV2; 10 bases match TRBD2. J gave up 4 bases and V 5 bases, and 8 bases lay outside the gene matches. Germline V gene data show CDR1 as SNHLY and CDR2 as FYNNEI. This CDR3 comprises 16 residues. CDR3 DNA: TGTGCCAGCAGTCCCCGGGCTAGCGGGGGTTACAATGAGCAGTTCTTC. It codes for CASSPRASGGYNEQFF.

The CDR3 DNA follows: TGTGCCAGCAGCTTGGCCTTTCGGGAACTCTCTGGAAACACCATATATTTT. It translates to CASSLAFRELSGNTIYF. The chain couples TRBV5-6 to TRBJ1-3; no reliable D call. Between the trimmed V and J ends, which lost 0 bases and 0 bases, there was a span of 13 bases. The length of the CDR3 is 17 residues. Per the germline V gene, CDR1 is SGHDT and CDR2 is YYEEEE.

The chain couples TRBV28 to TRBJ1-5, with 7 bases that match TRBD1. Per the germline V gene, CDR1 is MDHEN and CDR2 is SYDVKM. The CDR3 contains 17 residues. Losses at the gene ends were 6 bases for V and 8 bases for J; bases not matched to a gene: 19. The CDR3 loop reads CASSPDPMTGTREPQHF. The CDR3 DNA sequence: TGTGCCAGCAGCCCCGACCCAATGACAGGGACTAGAGAGCCCCAGCATTTT.

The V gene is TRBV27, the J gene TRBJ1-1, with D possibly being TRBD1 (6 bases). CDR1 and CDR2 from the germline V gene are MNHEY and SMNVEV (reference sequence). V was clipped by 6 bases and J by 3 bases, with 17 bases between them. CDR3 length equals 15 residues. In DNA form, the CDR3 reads TGTGCCAGCAGAAATACAGGGACCAGGGACACTGAAGCTTTCTTT. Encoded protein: CASRNTGTRDTEAFF.

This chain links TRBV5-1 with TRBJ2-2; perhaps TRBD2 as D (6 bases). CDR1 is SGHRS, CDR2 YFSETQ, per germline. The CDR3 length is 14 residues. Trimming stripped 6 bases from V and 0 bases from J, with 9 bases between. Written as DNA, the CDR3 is TGCGCCAGCATGGCTAGCGCGAACACCGGGGAGCTGTTTTTT. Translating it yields CASMASANTGELFF.

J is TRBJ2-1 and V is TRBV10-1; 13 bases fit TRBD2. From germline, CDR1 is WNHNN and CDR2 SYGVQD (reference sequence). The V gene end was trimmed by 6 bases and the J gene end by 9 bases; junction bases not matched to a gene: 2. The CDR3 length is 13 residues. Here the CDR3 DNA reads TGCGCCAGCAGAGGGACTAGCGGGGCTGAGCAGTTCTTC. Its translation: CASRGTSGAEQFF.

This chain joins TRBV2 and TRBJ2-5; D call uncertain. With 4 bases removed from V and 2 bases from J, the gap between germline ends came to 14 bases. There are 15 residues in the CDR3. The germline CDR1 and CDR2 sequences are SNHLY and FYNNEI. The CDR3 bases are TGTGCCAGCAGTGGCGTAGCCGTTTGGCAAGAGACCCAGTACTTC. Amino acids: CASSGVAVWQETQYF.

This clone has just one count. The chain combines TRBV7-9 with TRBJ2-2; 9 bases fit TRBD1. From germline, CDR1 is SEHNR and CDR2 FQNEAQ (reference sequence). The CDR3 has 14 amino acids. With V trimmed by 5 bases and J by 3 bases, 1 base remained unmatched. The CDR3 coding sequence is TGTGCCAGCAGCCGGACAGGGGACACCGGGGAGCTGTTTTTT. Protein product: CASSRTGDTGELFF.

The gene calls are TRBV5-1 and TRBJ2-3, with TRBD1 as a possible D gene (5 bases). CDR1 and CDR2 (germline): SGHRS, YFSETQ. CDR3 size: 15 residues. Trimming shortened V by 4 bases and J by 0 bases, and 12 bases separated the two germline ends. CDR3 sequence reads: CASSPRQGSTDTQYF. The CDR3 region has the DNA TGCGCCAGCAGCCCGAGGCAGGGAAGCACAGATACGCAGTATTTT.

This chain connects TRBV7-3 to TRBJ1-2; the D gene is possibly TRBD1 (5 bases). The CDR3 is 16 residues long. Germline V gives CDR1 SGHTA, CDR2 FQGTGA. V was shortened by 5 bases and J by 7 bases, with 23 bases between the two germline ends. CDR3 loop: CASSPNGDSRVGGYTF. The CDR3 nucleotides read TGTGCCAGCAGCCCAAACGGCGACAGTAGAGTTGGTGGCTACACCTTC.

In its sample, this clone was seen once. The DNA for the CDR3 is TGCGCCAGCAGCCCGGACAGGGAAGGCGGGGAGCTGTTTTTT. Translating gives CASSPDREGGELFF. The rearrangement links TRBV5-1 to TRBJ2-2; 8 bases match TRBD1. This CDR3 has 14 residues. After removal of 4 bases from V and 7 bases from J, the junction contained 6 bases not matched to a gene. From germline, CDR1 is SGHRS and CDR2 YFSETQ.

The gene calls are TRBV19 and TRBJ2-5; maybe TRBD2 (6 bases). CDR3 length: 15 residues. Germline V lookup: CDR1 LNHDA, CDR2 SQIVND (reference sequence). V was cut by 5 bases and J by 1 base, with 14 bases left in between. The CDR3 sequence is CASSPRGAVQETQYF. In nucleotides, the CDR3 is TGTGCCAGTAGTCCGCGGGGCGCCGTCCAAGAGACCCAGTACTTC.

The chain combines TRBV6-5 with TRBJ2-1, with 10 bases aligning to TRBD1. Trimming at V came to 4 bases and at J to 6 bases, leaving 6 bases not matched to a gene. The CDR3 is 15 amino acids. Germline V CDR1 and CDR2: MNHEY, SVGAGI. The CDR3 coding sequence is TGTGCCAGCAGTTCCCGGGACAGGGGAACCAATGAGCAGTTCTTC. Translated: CASSSRDRGTNEQFF.

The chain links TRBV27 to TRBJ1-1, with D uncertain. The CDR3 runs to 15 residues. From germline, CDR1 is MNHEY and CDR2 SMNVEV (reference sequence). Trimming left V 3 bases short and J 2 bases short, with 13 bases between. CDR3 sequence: CASSFGPGRNTEAFF. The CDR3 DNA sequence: TGTGCCAGCAGTTTCGGGCCCGGGAGAAACACTGAAGCTTTCTTT.

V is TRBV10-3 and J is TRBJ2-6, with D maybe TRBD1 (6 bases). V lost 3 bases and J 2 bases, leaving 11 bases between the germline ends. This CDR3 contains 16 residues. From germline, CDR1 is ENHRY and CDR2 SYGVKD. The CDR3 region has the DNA TGTGCCATCAGTGAACCCACAGGGCCTGGGGCCAACGTCCTGACTTTC. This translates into CAISEPTGPGANVLTF.

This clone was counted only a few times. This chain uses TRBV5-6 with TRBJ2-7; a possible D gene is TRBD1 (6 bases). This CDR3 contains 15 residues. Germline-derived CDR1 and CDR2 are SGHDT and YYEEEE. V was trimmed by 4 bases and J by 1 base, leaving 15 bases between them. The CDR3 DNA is TGTGCCAGCAGCCTCGGACAGTCGGGATCCTACGAGCAGTACTTC. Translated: CASSLGQSGSYEQYF.

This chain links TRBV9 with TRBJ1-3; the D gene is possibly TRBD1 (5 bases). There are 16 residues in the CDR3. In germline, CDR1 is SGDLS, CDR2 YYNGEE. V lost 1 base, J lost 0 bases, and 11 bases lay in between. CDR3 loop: CASSVSGGDSGNTIYF. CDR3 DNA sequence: TGTGCCAGCAGCGTATCGGGGGGTGACTCTGGAAACACCATATATTTT.

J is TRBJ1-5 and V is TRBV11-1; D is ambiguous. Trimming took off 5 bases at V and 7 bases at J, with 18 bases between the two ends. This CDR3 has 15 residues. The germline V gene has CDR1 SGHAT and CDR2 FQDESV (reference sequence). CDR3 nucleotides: TGTGCCAGCAGCCGAGACGCGCGCCCCGGGCAGCCCCAGCATTTT. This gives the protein CASSRDARPGQPQHF.